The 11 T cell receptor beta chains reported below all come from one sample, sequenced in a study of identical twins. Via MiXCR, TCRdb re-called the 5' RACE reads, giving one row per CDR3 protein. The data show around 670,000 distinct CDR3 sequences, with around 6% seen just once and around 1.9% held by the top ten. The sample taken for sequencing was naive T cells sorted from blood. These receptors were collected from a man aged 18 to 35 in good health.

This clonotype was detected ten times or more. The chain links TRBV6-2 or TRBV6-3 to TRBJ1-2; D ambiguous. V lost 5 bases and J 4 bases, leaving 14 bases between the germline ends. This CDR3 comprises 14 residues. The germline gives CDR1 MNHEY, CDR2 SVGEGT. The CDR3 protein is CASSPLLSGYGYTF. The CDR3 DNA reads TGTGCCAGCAGTCCCCTGCTGTCCGGCTATGGCTACACCTTC.

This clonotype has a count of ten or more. The CDR3 nucleotides are TGCGCCAGCAGCCAGATGAGCTCCTACAATGAGCAGTTCTTC. Translated: CASSQMSSYNEQFF. This chain connects TRBV4-3 to TRBJ2-1; D is unclear. Trimming removed 3 bases at V and 0 bases at J, with 6 bases between. The CDR3 has 14 amino acids. Germline lookup yields CDR1 LGHNA and CDR2 YSLEER.

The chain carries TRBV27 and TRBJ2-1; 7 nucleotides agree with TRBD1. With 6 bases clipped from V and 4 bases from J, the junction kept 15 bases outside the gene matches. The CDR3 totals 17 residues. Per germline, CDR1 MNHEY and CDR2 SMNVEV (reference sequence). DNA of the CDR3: TGTGCCAGCAGAGGGGGCAACAACCCCTCTATTTACAATGAGCAGTTCTTC. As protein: CASRGGNNPSIYNEQFF.

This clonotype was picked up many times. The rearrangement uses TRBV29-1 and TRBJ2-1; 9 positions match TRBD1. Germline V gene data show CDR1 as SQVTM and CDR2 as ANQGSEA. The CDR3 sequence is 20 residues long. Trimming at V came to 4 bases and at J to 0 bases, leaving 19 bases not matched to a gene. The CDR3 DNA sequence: TGCAGCGTTGTTTACCCCCCGGGACAGGGTGGTCCTAGCTCCTACAATGAGCAGTTCTTC. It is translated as CSVVYPPGQGGPSSYNEQFF.

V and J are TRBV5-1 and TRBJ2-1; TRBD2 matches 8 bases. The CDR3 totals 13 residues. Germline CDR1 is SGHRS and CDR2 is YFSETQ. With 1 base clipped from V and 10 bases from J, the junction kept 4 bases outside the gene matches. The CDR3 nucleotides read TGCGCCAGCAGCTTGACCCCGGGGGGGGAGCAGTTCTTC. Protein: CASSLTPGGEQFF.

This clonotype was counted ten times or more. The chain's CDR3 is CATSRADANEQFF. The CDR3 DNA follows: TGTGCCACCAGCAGAGCCGACGCCAATGAGCAGTTCTTC. The chain links TRBV15 to TRBJ2-1; D remains unclear. Germline-derived CDR1 and CDR2 are LNHNV and YYDKDF (reference sequence). The germline V and J ends were trimmed by 1 base and 6 bases, with 7 bases remaining between them. The CDR3 length is 13 residues.

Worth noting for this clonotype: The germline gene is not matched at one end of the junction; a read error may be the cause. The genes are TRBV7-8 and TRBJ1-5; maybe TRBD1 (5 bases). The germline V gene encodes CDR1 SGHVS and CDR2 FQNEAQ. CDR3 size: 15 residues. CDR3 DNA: TGTGCCAGCAGCTACCGACCGGGGGAAAATCCGCCCCAGCATTTT. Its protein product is CASSYRPGENPPQHF.

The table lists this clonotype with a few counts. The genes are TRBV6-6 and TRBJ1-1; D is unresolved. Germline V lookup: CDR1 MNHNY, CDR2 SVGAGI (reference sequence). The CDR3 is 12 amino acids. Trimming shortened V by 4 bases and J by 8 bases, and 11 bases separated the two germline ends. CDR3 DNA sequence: TGTGCCAGCAGTTCCCGGGCCCTGGAAGCTTTCTTT. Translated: CASSSRALEAFF.

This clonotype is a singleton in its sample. The CDR3, as DNA: TGCAGCGTTGGATCGGGGCAAACATTAGCCAAAAACATTCAGTACTTC. Protein product: CSVGSGQTLAKNIQYF. V is TRBV29-1 and J is TRBJ2-4, with D possibly being TRBD1 or TRBD2 (5 bases each). The CDR3 totals 16 residues. Germline assignment: CDR1 SQVTM and CDR2 ANQGSEA. Deletions cut 4 bases from V and 0 bases from J, with 16 bases between.

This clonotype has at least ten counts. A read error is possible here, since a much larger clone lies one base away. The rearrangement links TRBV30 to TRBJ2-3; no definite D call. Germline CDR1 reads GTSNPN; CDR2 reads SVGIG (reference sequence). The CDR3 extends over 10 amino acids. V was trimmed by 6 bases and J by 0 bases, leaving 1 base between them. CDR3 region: CACSTDTQYF. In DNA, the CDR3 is TGTGCCTGCAGCACAGATACGCAGTATTTT.

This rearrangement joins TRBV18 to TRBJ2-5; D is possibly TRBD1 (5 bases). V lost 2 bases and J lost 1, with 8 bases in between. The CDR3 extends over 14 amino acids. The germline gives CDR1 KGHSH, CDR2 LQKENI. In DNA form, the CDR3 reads TGTGCCAGCTCACCAAGACAGTTCCAAGAGACCCAGTACTTC. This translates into CASSPRQFQETQYF.